These 27 T cell receptor beta chains were all obtained from the same sample, sequenced in a study of blood T cell repertoires in COVID-19. Profiled with immunoSEQ multiplex PCR; TCRdb holds only in-frame clones, not every one. Counted here are about 39,000 clones, roughly 80% occurring once; the ten biggest clones make up about 9%. The sample comprised peripheral blood. The receptors stem from a man aged 55 to 70 in a cohort sampled during active COVID-19.

The gene calls are TRBV27 and TRBJ2-3; the match to TRBD2 covers 11 bases. Germline CDR1 is MNHEY and CDR2 is SMNVEV (reference sequence). The J segment lost 3 bases and the V segment lost 8 bases, leaving 13 bases of the junction unmatched. The CDR3 sequence is 17 residues long. CDR3 DNA: TGTGCCAGCTCTACTACGGATAGCGGGAGGGGAACAGATACGCAGTATTTT. Translated, it gives CASSTTDSGRGTDTQYF.

The gene calls are TRBV6-6 and TRBJ2-1; TRBD1 might be the D (6 bases). The CDR3 runs to 14 residues. Germline V gene sequence: CDR1 MNHNY, CDR2 SVGAGI (reference sequence). V lost 4 bases and J 4 bases, leaving 11 bases between the germline ends. As DNA, the CDR3 is TGTGCCAGCAGTTCCGAGGGACATTACAATGAGCAGTTCTTC. Encoded protein: CASSSEGHYNEQFF.

The rearrangement joins TRBV29-1 to TRBJ2-5; perhaps TRBD1 as D (5 bases). CDR1 and CDR2 (germline): SQVTM, ANQGSEA. This CDR3 is built from 12 residues. The V end was cut by 3 bases, the J end by 6 bases, with 11 bases between. CDR3 bases: TGCAGCGTTGAGGGGCTCAAGAAGACCCAGTACTTC. Protein product: CSVEGLKKTQYF.

V is TRBV10-2 and J is TRBJ2-7; 10 bases align to TRBD2. Germline CDR1 reads WSHSY; CDR2 reads SAAADI. CDR3 size: 18 residues. V lost 8 bases and J lost 3; bases outside the gene matches: 19. CDR3 sequence: CASALTSGTAMGHYEQYF. CDR3 sequence (DNA): TGCGCCAGCGCGCTCACTAGCGGGACGGCCATGGGACACTACGAGCAGTACTTC.

Only one count was recorded for this clone. The genes are TRBV10-2 and TRBJ2-5; the D is unclear. V was trimmed by 2 bases and J by 5 bases, leaving 12 bases between them. The length of the CDR3 is 14 residues. Germline-derived CDR1 and CDR2 are WSHSY and SAAADI. Here the CDR3 reads CASSEVAVSETQYF. The CDR3, as DNA: TGCGCCAGCAGTGAGGTTGCGGTGTCTGAGACCCAGTACTTC.

V usage is TRBV28 and J usage is TRBJ2-6; 10 bases map to TRBD1. CDR1 is MDHEN and CDR2 is SYDVKM in the germline V gene. The CDR3 consists of 15 residues. Trimming removed 8 bases from V and 4 bases from J; junction bases left unmatched: 5. CDR3 loop: CASGTGVSGANVLTF. For the CDR3, the DNA is TGTGCCAGCGGGACAGGGGTCTCAGGGGCCAACGTCCTGACTTTC.

V usage is TRBV18 and J usage is TRBJ2-2; 9 bases are shared with TRBD2. Germline V gene lookup returns CDR1 KGHSH and CDR2 LQKENI. This CDR3 has 15 amino acids. V gave up 6 bases and J gave up 3 bases; unmatched junction bases: 5. DNA of the CDR3: TGTGCCAGCTCTCGACTAGCGGAGCACACCGGGGAGCTGTTTTTT. Encoded protein: CASSRLAEHTGELFF.

The rearrangement uses TRBV7-8 and TRBJ1-4; a possible D gene is TRBD1 (5 bases). The V end was cut by 0 bases, the J end by 4 bases, with 9 bases between. Looked up from germline, CDR1 is SGHVS and CDR2 is FQNEAQ. The CDR3 is 15 amino acids. The CDR3 loop reads CASSLAQGINEKLFF. The CDR3 DNA is TGTGCCAGCAGCTTAGCGCAGGGCATTAATGAAAAACTGTTTTTT.

The chain carries TRBV29-1 and TRBJ2-1, with D hard to call. The CDR3 consists of 14 residues. Trimming removed 4 bases at V and 0 bases at J, with 10 bases between. Germline V gene data show CDR1 as SQVTM and CDR2 as ANQGSEA. This CDR3 reads CSVVSQSSYNEQFF. The CDR3 coding sequence is TGCAGCGTTGTTTCGCAGTCCTCCTACAATGAGCAGTTCTTC.

This chain joins TRBV5-4 and TRBJ2-7; 10 bases match TRBD2. The CDR3 totals 19 residues. CDR1 SGHNT and CDR2 YYREEE come from the germline V gene (reference sequence). The V segment lost 4 bases and the J segment 3 bases; nucleotides outside the gene matches: 19. For the CDR3, the DNA is TGTGCCAGCAGCCCCTCGAGAGGTGGTAGGGCTAGCGGGAGCTACGAGCAGTACTTC. It yields the protein CASSPSRGGRASGSYEQYF.

The chain uses TRBV12-5 and TRBJ2-3; D possibly corresponds to TRBD1 (6 bases). CDR3 length: 12 residues. The V gene's germline CDR1 is LGHNT and CDR2 FRNRAP. Trimming took 5 bases from V and 11 from J, leaving 14 bases between them. In DNA form, the CDR3 reads TGTGCTAGTGGTATTTCACAGGGTAGGCAGTATTTT. It encodes CASGISQGRQYF.

This clone has a count of ten or more. The chain uses TRBV5-4 and TRBJ2-3; TRBD2 aligns across 10 bases. With V trimmed by 4 bases and J by 4 bases, 6 bases remained unmatched. The length of the CDR3 is 15 residues. CDR1 is SGHNT and CDR2 is YYREEE in the germline V gene (reference sequence). CDR3: CASSRAGGGADTQYF. CDR3 nucleotide sequence: TGTGCCAGCAGCCGAGCGGGAGGGGGTGCAGATACGCAGTATTTT.

The chain carries TRBV25-1 and TRBJ1-2; possibly TRBD1 for D (5 bases). CDR1 and CDR2 from the germline V gene are MGHDK and SYGVNS. The germline V and J ends were trimmed by 4 bases and 6 bases, with 9 bases remaining between them. The CDR3 is 12 amino acids. CDR3 sequence (DNA): TGTGCCAGCAGTGGGCAGGGCCATGGCTACACCTTC. Its translation is CASSGQGHGYTF.

The rearrangement uses TRBV6-2 or TRBV6-3 and TRBJ1-5; possibly TRBD1 for D (5 bases). Germline V CDR1 and CDR2: MNHEY, SVGEGT. The CDR3 covers 15 residues. Trimming removed 2 bases from V and 0 bases from J, with 8 bases in between. The CDR3 DNA follows: TGTGCCAGCAGTTACAGGGGAACTAGCAATCAGCCCCAGCATTTT. Translation gives CASSYRGTSNQPQHF.

J is TRBJ2-3 and V is TRBV19; 9 bases map to TRBD2. V lost 8 bases and J lost 5; bases outside the gene matches: 8. The CDR3 is 14 residues long. The germline V gene has CDR1 LNHDA and CDR2 SQIVND (reference sequence). CDR3 loop: CASSERGARDTQYF. The CDR3 coding sequence is TGTGCCAGTTCTGAGCGGGGGGCGAGAGATACGCAGTATTTT. The whole variable domain, remainder taken from reference TRBV19 and TRBJ2-3, is DGGITQSPKYLFRKEGQNVTLSCEQNLNHDAMYWYRQDPGQGLRLIYYSQIVNDFQKGDIAEGYSVSREKKESFPLTVTSAQKNPTAFYLCASSERGARDTQYFGPGTRLTVL.

CDR3 loop: CASSIANRDEQYF. CDR3 coding DNA: TGTGCCAGTAGTATAGCTAACAGAGACGAGCAGTACTTC. The gene calls are TRBV19 and TRBJ2-7; D is unclear. Per germline, CDR1 LNHDA and CDR2 SQIVND (reference sequence). This CDR3 is built from 13 residues. V was cut by 1 base and J by 5 bases, with 9 bases left in between.

The chain joins TRBV14 to TRBJ1-1, with D uncertain. This CDR3 contains 13 residues. The germline V and J ends were trimmed by 1 base and 10 bases, with 13 bases remaining between them. Germline V gene sequence: CDR1 SGHDN, CDR2 FVKESK. This CDR3 is CASSQVPSGRAFF. The CDR3 nucleotides are TGTGCCAGCAGCCAAGTACCCTCGGGGAGAGCTTTCTTT.

The chain joins TRBV27 to TRBJ2-2, with D maybe TRBD2 (5 bases). Germline V gene lookup returns CDR1 MNHEY and CDR2 SMNVEV (reference sequence). The CDR3 is 14 residues long. Between the trimmed V and J ends, which lost 6 bases and 7 bases, there was a span of 15 bases. DNA of the CDR3: TGTGCCAGCAGACGGACTCAAGCTGGCGGGGAGCTGTTTTTT. Its protein is CASRRTQAGGELFF.

The chain combines TRBV30 with TRBJ1-2; TRBD1 aligns across 7 bases. The length of the CDR3 is 11 residues. Germline-derived CDR1 and CDR2 are GTSNPN and SVGIG (reference sequence). Germline trimming cut 7 bases from V and 5 bases from J; bases unmatched to any gene: 4. The DNA for the CDR3 is TGTGCCTCTGCGACAGGGTATGGCTACACCTTC. This gives the protein CASATGYGYTF.

V gene TRBV6-6 combines with J gene TRBJ1-1; possibly TRBD1 for D (5 bases). The CDR3 loop spans 13 amino acids. Germline values: CDR1 MNHNY, CDR2 SVGAGI (reference sequence). Trimming removed 6 bases from V and 8 bases from J, with 16 bases in between. CDR3 DNA sequence: TGTGCCAGCAGCGAGCGCCAGGGCCAAGAAGCTTTCTTT. It codes for CASSERQGQEAFF.

The rearrangement links TRBV7-8 to TRBJ1-1; D may be TRBD1 (5 bases). The CDR3 has 14 amino acids. CDR1 and CDR2 from the germline V gene are SGHVS and FQNEAQ. V was clipped by 6 bases and J by 0 bases, with 11 bases between them. The CDR3 loop is CASSKGSVNTEAFF. CDR3 sequence (DNA): TGTGCCAGCAGTAAGGGGTCAGTGAACACTGAAGCTTTCTTT.

CDR3 nucleotides: TGTGCCAGCAGTTTATCGTTCGTAGGCTACACCTTC. Translation gives CASSLSFVGYTF. The chain recombines TRBV28 with TRBJ1-2; the D is unclear. The V gene lost 1 base and the J gene lost 8 bases, with 8 bases spanning the gap. Germline V gene sequence: CDR1 MDHEN, CDR2 SYDVKM. The CDR3 consists of 12 residues.

This clone was observed a handful of times. Germline and junction disagree at one end, which may indicate a read error. CDR3 bases: TGTGCCAGCAGTTTGGGAGACTTCTATGGCTACACCTTC. Its translation is CASSLGDFYGYTF. The rearrangement joins TRBV5-6 to TRBJ1-2; no reliable D call. Germline V CDR1 and CDR2: SGHDT, YYEEEE. The CDR3 contains 13 residues. The entire variable domain, with the rest obtained from reference TRBV5-6 and TRBJ1-2, is as follows: DAGVTQSPTHLIKTRGQQVTLRCSPKSGHDTVSWYQQALGQGPQFIFQYYEEEERQRGNFPDRFSGHQFPNYSSELNVNALLLGDSALYLCASSLGDFYGYTFGSGTRLTVV.

The chain combines TRBV7-2 with TRBJ2-1; weak D call: TRBD1 (5 bases). The ends were cut back, 1 base at V and 3 bases at J, with 10 bases in the middle. Germline V gene data show CDR1 as SGHTA and CDR2 as FQGNSA. This CDR3 contains 15 residues. The CDR3 DNA sequence: TGTGCCAGCAGCTTAGTGGGGCATAGCTACAATGAGCAGTTCTTC. As protein: CASSLVGHSYNEQFF.

The V and J genes are TRBV24-1 and TRBJ2-1; D perhaps matches TRBD2 (5 bases). Germline V CDR1 and CDR2: KGHDR, SFDVKD. The CDR3 loop spans 16 amino acids. V lost 0 bases and J lost 3, with 11 bases in between. The CDR3 DNA follows: TGTGCCACCAGTGATTTGATTCGGGGTGACTACAATGAGCAGTTCTTC. Translating it yields CATSDLIRGDYNEQFF.

CDR3 amino acids: CASSLYPQGAQGYGYTF. The CDR3 DNA sequence: TGTGCCAGCAGCCTATACCCTCAGGGGGCGCAAGGTTATGGCTACACCTTC. The chain couples TRBV3-1 (or the pseudogene TRBV3-2) to TRBJ1-2; 8 nucleotides align to TRBD1. The CDR3 totals 17 residues. CDR1 LGHDT and CDR2 YNNKEL come from the germline V gene (reference sequence). Losses at the gene ends were 4 bases for V and 5 bases for J; bases not matched to a gene: 15.

This clone has a single count. The chain recombines TRBV9 with TRBJ2-3; 10 bases align to TRBD1. CDR1 and CDR2 from the germline V gene are SGDLS and YYNGEE. Trimming removed 4 bases from V and 0 bases from J; junction bases left unmatched: 5. The CDR3 has 16 residues. The CDR3 coding sequence is TGTGCCAGCAGCTTGTCGACAGGGGGCAGCACAGATACGCAGTATTTT. This gives the protein CASSLSTGGSTDTQYF.